A single sample gave rise to the 2 T cell receptor beta chains below, sequenced in a study of T cells after yellow fever vaccination. A single record per CDR3 protein comes from TCRdb applying MiXCR to the 5' RACE reads. This sample has 29,000 or so distinct CDR3 sequences; over 4.5% occur once, and the top ten carry 35% to 45%. Sequencing used CD8+ T cells sorted from PBMCs, obtained 10 days after the yellow fever booster vaccination. These TCRs come from a man aged 25 to 40 who received the YFV17D yellow fever vaccine.

The table lists this clonotype with many counts. The rearrangement uses TRBV20-1 and TRBJ1-2; D not certain. Trimming stripped 0 bases from V and 4 bases from J, with 18 bases between. This CDR3 has 16 residues. Germline CDR1 is DFQATT and CDR2 is SNEGSKA (reference sequence). CDR3 bases: TGCAGTGCTAGAGATCCTCCCAGACGGCGGATCTATGGCTACACCTTC. This codes for CSARDPPRRRIYGYTF.

The table lists this clonotype with many counts. The V and J genes are TRBV7-8 and TRBJ2-1, with a weak D call TRBD1 (5 bases). This CDR3 has 14 residues. The germline CDR1 and CDR2 sequences are SGHVS and FQNEAQ. Trimming removed 5 bases from V and 6 bases from J, with 14 bases in between. The CDR3 sequence is CASSLWTPPNEQFF. The CDR3 bases are TGTGCCAGCAGCCTTTGGACACCGCCCAATGAGCAGTTCTTC.